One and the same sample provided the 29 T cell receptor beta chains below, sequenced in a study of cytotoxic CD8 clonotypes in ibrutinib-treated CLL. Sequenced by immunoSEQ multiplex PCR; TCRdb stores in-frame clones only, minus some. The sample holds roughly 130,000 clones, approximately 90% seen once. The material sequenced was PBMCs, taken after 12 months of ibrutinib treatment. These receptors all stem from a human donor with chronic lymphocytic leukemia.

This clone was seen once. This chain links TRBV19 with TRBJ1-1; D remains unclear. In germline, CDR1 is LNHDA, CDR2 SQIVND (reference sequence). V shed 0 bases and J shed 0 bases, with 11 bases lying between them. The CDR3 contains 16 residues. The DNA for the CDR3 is TGTGCCAGTAGTATAGAGGGAGGCAGCATGAACACTGAAGCTTTCTTT. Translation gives CASSIEGGSMNTEAFF.

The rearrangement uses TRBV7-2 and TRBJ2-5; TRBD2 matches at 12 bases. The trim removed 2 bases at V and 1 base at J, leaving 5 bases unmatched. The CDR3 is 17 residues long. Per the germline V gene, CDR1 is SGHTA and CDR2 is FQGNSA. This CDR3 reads CASSLSGTSGSQETQYF. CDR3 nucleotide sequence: TGTGCCAGCAGCTTATCCGGGACTAGCGGGTCCCAAGAGACCCAGTACTTC.

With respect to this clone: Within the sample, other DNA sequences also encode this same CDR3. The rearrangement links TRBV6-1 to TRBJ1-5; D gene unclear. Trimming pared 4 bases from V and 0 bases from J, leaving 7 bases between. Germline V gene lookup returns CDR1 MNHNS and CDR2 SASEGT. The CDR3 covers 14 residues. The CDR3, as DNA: TGTGCCAGCAGTGGCAGCCATAGCAATCAGCCCCAGCATTTT. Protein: CASSGSHSNQPQHF.

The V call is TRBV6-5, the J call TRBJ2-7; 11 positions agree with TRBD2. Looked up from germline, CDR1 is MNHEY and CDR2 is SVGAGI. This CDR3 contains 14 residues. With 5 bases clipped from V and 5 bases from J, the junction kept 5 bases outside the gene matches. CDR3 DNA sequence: TGTGCCAGCAGTCCATCTAGCGGGAGGAACGAGCAGTACTTC. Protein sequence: CASSPSSGRNEQYF.

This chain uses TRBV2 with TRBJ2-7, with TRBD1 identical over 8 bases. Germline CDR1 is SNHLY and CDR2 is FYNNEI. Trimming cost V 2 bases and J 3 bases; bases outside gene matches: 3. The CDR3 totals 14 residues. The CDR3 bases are TGTGCCAGCAGTGAACAGGGACAGGACTACGAGCAGTACTTC. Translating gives CASSEQGQDYEQYF.

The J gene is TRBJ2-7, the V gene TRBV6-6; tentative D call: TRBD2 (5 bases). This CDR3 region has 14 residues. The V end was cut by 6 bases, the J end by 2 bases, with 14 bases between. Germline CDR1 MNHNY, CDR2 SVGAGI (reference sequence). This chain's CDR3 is CASRDLRAPYEQYF. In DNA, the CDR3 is TGTGCCAGCAGGGACTTAAGGGCCCCCTACGAGCAGTACTTC.

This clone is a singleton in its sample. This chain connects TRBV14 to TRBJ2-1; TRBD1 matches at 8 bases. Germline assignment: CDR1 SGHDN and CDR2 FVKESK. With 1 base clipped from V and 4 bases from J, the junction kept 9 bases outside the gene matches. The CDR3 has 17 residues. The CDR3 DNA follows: TGTGCCAGCAGCCAAGTCGTGCTCGGGACAGGATACAATGAGCAGTTCTTC. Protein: CASSQVVLGTGYNEQFF.

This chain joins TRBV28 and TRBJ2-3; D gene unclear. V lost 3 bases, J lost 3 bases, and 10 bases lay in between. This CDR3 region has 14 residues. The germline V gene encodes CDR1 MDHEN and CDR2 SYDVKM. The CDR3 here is CASSFARLTDTQYF. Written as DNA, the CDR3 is TGTGCCAGCAGTTTTGCCAGGCTTACAGATACGCAGTATTTT.

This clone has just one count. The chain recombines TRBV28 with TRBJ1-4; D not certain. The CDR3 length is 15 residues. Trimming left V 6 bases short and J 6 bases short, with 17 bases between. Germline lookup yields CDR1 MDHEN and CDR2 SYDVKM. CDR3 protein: CASRSAGPRHEKLFF. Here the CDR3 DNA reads TGTGCCAGCAGATCCGCCGGGCCCCGACATGAAAAACTGTTTTTT.

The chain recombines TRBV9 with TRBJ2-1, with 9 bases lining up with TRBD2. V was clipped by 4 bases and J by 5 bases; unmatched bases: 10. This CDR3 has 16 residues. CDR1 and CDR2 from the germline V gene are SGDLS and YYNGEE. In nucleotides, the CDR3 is TGTGCCAGCAGCCCCCGATTGCTAGCGGGGAACAATGAGCAGTTCTTC. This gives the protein CASSPRLLAGNNEQFF.

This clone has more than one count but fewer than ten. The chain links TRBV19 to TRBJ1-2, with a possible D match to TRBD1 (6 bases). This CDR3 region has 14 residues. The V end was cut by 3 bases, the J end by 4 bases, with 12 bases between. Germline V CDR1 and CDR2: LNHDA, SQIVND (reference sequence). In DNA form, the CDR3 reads TGTGCCAGTAGTATCCCCGGGACAATCTATGGCTACACCTTC. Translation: CASSIPGTIYGYTF.

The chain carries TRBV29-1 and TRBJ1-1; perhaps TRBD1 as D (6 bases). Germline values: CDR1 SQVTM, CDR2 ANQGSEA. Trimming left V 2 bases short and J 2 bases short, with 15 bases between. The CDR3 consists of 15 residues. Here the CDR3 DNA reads TGCAGCGTTGAATCGGAAGGACAGCCTAACACTGAAGCTTTCTTT. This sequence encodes CSVESEGQPNTEAFF.

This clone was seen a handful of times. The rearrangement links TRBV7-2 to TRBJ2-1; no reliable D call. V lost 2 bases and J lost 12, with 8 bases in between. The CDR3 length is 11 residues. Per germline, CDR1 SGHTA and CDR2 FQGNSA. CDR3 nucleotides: TGTGCCAGCAGCTTAAGGTCGGTGCAGTTCTTC. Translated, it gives CASSLRSVQFF.

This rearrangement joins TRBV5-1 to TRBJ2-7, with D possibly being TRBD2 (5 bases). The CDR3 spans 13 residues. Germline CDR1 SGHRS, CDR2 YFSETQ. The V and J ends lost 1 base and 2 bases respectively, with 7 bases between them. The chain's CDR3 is CASSLRGAYEQYF. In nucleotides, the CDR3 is TGCGCCAGCAGCTTGCGGGGAGCCTACGAGCAGTACTTC.

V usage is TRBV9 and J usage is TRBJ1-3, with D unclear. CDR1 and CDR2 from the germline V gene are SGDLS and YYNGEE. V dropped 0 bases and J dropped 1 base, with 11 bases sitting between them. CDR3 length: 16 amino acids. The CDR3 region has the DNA TGTGCCAGCAGCGTAGAAACAGCCACTTCTGGAAACACCATATATTTT. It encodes CASSVETATSGNTIYF.

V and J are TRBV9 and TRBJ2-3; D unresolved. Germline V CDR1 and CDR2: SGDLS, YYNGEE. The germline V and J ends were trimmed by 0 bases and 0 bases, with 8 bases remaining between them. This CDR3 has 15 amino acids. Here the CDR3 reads CASSVEGSSTDTQYF. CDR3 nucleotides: TGTGCCAGCAGCGTAGAAGGCTCTAGCACAGATACGCAGTATTTT.

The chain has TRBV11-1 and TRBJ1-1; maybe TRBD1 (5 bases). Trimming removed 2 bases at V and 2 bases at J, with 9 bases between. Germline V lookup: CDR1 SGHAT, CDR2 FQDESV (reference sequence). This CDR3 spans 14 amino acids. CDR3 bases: TGTGCCAGCAGCTTAAGGCAGGGAAACACTGAAGCTTTCTTT. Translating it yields CASSLRQGNTEAFF.

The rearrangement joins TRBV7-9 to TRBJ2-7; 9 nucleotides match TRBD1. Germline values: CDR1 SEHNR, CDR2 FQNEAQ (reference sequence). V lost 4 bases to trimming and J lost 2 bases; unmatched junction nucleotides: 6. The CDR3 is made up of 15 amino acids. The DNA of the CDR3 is TGTGCCAGCAGCTCGGGGACAGGGTTTACCTACGAGCAGTACTTC. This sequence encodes CASSSGTGFTYEQYF.

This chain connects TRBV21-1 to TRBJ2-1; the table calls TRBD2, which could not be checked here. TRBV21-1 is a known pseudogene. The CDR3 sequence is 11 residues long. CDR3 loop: CASSKAAEQFF. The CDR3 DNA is TGTGCCAGCAGCAAAGCAGCGGAGCAGTTCTTC.

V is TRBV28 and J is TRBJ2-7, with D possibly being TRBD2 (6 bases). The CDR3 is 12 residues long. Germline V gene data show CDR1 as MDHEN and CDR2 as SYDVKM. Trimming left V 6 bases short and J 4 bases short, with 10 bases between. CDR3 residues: CASSRAGYEQYF. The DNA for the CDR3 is TGTGCCAGCAGCCGTGCGGGGTACGAGCAGTACTTC.

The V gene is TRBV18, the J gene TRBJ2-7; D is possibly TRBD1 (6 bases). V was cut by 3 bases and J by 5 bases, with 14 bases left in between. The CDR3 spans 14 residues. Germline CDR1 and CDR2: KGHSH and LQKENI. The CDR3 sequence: CASSPPDRTNEQYF. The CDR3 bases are TGTGCCAGCTCACCTCCCGACAGGACCAACGAGCAGTACTTC.

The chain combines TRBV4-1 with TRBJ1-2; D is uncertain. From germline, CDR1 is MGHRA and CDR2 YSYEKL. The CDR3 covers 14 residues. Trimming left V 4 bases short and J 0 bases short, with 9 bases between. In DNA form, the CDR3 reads TGCGCCAGCAGCCTCGACATAGCTAACTATGGCTACACCTTC. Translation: CASSLDIANYGYTF.

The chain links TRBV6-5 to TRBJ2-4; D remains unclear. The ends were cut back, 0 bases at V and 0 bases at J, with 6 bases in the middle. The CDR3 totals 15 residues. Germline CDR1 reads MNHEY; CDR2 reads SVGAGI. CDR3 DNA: TGTGCCAGCAGTTACTCGACCGGAGCCAAAAACATTCAGTACTTC. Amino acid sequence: CASSYSTGAKNIQYF.

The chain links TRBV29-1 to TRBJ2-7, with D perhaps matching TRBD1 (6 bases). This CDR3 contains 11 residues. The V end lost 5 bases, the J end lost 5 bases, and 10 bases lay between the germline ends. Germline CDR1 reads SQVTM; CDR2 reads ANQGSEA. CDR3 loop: CSVLRTDEQYF. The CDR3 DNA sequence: TGCAGCGTTCTAAGGACAGACGAGCAGTACTTC.

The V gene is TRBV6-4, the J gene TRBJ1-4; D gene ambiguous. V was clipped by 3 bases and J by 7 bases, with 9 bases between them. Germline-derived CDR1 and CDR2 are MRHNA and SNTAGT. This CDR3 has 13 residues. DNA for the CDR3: TGTGCCAGCAGTGAATCGTGGGGTGAAAAACTGTTTTTT. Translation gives CASSESWGEKLFF.

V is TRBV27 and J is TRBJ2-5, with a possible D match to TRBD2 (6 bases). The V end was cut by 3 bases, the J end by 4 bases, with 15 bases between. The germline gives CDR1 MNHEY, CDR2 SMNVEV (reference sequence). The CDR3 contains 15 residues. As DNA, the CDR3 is TGTGCCAGCAGTTTCACCCAGGGACTTCGAGAGACCCAGTACTTC. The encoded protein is CASSFTQGLRETQYF.

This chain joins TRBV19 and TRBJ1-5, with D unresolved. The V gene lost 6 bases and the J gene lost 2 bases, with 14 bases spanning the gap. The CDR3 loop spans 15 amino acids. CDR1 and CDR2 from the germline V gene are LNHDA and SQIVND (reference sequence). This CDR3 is CASRKSGVGNQPQHF. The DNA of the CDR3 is TGTGCCAGTAGAAAGAGCGGGGTCGGCAATCAGCCCCAGCATTTT.

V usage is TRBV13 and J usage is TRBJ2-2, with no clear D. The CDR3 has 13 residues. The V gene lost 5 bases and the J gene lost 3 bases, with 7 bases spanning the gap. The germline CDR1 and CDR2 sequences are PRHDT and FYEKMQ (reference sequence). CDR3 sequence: CASSRMDTGELFF. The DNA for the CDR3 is TGTGCCAGCAGCCGAATGGACACCGGGGAGCTGTTTTTT. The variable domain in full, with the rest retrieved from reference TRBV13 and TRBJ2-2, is AAGVIQSPRHLIKEKRETATLKCYPIPRHDTVYWYQQGPGQDPQFLISFYEKMQSDKGSIPDRFSAQQFSDYHSELNMSSLELGDSALYFCASSRMDTGELFFGEGSRLTVL.

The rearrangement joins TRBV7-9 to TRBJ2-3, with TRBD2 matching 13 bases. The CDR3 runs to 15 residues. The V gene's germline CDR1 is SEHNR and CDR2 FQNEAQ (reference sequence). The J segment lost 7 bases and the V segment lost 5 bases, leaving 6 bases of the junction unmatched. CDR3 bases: TGTGCCAGCAGCCAACCGGGACTAGCGGGAAATACGCAGTATTTT. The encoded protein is CASSQPGLAGNTQYF. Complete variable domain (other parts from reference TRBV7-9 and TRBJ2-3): DTGVSQNPRHKITKRGQNVTFRCDPISEHNRLYWYRQTLGQGPEFLTYFQNEAQLEKSRLLSDRFSAERPKGSFSTLEIQRTEQGDSAMYLCASSQPGLAGNTQYFGPGTRLTVL.